A selection of T cell receptor beta chains follows, all from one sample in a study of human thymus T cells. Sequenced by immunoSEQ multiplex PCR; TCRdb stores in-frame clones only, minus some. The sample lists some 44,000 clones, 95% occurring once. The sequencing sample was made of blood. All receptors come from a girl under three years old with a congenital heart defect but otherwise immunologically healthy. Each CDR3 is given with its conserved first and last residue. The D gene is left open where the match is weak. Size values are once, few and many counts, or a class for expanded clones, and some rows have none.

D gene	V gene	clone size	J gene	CDR3 DNA	CDR3 protein
TRBD2	TRBV6-1	-	TRBJ2-7	TGTGCCAGCAGTGAAGGGGGGGGAGGGTACGAGCAGTACTTC	CASSEGGGGYEQYF
-	TRBV6-4	-	TRBJ1-5	TGTGCCAGCAGTGACTCGGGCAGGAATCAGCCCCAGCATTTT	CASSDSGRNQPQHF
-	TRBV7-2	-	TRBJ2-3	TGTGCCAGCAGCTCCACAGATACGCAGTATTTT	CASSSTDTQYF
-	TRBV6-1	-	TRBJ2-7	TGTGCCAGCAGCGTCAAGATGGGGTTGGATTACGAGCAGTACTTC	CASSVKMGLDYEQYF
TRBD1	TRBV19	-	TRBJ2-6	TGTGCCACTTCGGGACAGGCCCTCTCTGGGGCCAACGTCCTGACTTTC	CATSGQALSGANVLTF
TRBD1	TRBV7-9	-	TRBJ2-7	TGTGCCGGTGACAGGGGGCTGCACGAGCAGTACTTC	CAGDRGLHEQYF
TRBD2	TRBV6-5	-	TRBJ2-7	TGTGCCAGCAGTAAGACTAGCGGGAGCTACGAGCAGTACTTC	CASSKTSGSYEQYF
TRBD2	TRBV7-9	-	TRBJ2-1	TGTGCCAGTAGCGGGAGCTCCTACAATGAGCAGTTCTTC	CASSGSSYNEQFF
TRBD2	TRBV11-3	-	TRBJ2-3	TGTGCCAGCAGCCCTAGGACTAGCGGAACACCGGATACGCAGTATTTT	CASSPRTSGTPDTQYF
TRBD2	TRBV18	-	TRBJ2-7	TGTGCCAGCTCACCAGGGGCGGGAGCGGCCTACGAGCAGTACTTC	CASSPGAGAAYEQYF
TRBD1	TRBV28	-	TRBJ2-1	TGTGCCAGCAGTTTGGCGGGACAGGTCGAATATGAGCAGTTCTTC	CASSLAGQVEYEQFF
-	TRBV5-4	few	TRBJ1-2	TGTGCCAGCAGCCGGAGGGGGGACAGCTACACCTTC	CASSRRGDSYTF
-	TRBV4-1	-	TRBJ1-5	TGCGCCAGCAGCCAAGATCCACAGAGGACTCAGCCCCAGCATTTT	CASSQDPQRTQPQHF
-	TRBV6-1	-	TRBJ2-7	TGTGCCACCCTGGAGGGGCGGGCTCACGAGCAGTACTTC	CATLEGRAHEQYF
-	TRBV19	-	TRBJ2-1	TGTGCCAGTAGTCCCGGACCTTCCTACAATGAGCAGTTCTTC	CASSPGPSYNEQFF
TRBD1	TRBV7-6	-	TRBJ2-3	TGTGCCAGCAGCTCACCGGGACAGGGGGAAGATACGCAGTATTTT	CASSSPGQGEDTQYF
TRBD2	TRBV5-1	-	TRBJ2-2	TGCGCCAGCAGCTTGGAGCTAGCGGGAGGGCCCGGGGAGCTGTTTTTT	CASSLELAGGPGELFF
-	TRBV11-2	-	TRBJ2-3	TGTGCCAGCAGCTTAGGGCTAGGGGGGGGCACAGATACGCAGTATTTT	CASSLGLGGGTDTQYF
-	TRBV13	-	TRBJ2-1	TGTGCCAGCAGCTTAGGGGATGAGCAGTTCTTC	CASSLGDEQFF
-	TRBV28	-	TRBJ2-2	TGTGCCAGCATGAGTTCCACCGGGGAGCTGTTTTTT	CASMSSTGELFF
-	TRBV2	-	TRBJ2-7	TGTGCCAGCGCAGGGACAAGTCCCTACGAGCAGTACTTC	CASAGTSPYEQYF
TRBD1	TRBV18	once	TRBJ2-1	TGTGCCAGCTCGGGACAGGGGCAGGGTGAGCAGTTCTTC	CASSGQGQGEQFF
-	TRBV28	-	TRBJ1-2	TGTGCCAGCAGCCCCCCCGTCCTGGCCCCTTCCTATGGCTACACCTTC	CASSPPVLAPSYGYTF
TRBD2	TRBV12-5	-	TRBJ2-3	TGTGCTAGTGTCCCTCTAGCGGGGAGCACAGATACGCAGTATTTT	CASVPLAGSTDTQYF